This T cell receptor beta chain originates from a study of T cell responses to AZD1222 COVID-19 vaccine. The CDR3 extends over 17 amino acids. Trimming removed 2 bases from V and 7 bases from J; junction bases left unmatched: 15. Germline V gene sequence: CDR1 SGHDT, CDR2 YYEEEE. General study findings and limits: Spike-specific TCR breadth and depth rose after two AZD1222 doses. Vaccine-related CD4 TCRs covered spike, predominating at 160-218 and 743-854. Unmutated variant regions are reportedly the target of nearly half of TCRs that are spike-specific.

About this clone: Antigen specificity is unknown.

Using immunoSEQ multiplex PCR, the repertoire was profiled, and TCRdb retains in-frame clones only, with some absent. This table has nearly 200,000 clones, 80% to 95% appearing once. This clonotype was obtained from an adult who received the AZD1222 COVID-19 vaccine. Sequencing was performed on peripheral blood, taken 28 days after the second AZD1222 dose. The chain combines TRBV5-6 with TRBJ1-2; 9 nucleotides align to TRBD1. Here the CDR3 reads CASSLQGAGRFDRGYTF. The CDR3 DNA reads TGTGCCAGCAGCTTACAGGGGGCGGGCAGGTTCGATCGTGGCTACACCTTC.